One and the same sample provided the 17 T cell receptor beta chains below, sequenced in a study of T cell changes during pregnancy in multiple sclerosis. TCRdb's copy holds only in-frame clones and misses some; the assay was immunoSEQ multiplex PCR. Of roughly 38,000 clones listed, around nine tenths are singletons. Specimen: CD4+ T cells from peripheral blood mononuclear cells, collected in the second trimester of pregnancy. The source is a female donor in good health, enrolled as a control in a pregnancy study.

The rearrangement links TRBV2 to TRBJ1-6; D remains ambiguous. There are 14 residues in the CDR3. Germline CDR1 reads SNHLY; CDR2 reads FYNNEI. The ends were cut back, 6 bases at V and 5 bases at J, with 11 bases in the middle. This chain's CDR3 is CASSRTGDNSPLHF. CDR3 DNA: TGTGCCAGCAGCCGGACTGGCGATAATTCACCCCTCCACTTT.

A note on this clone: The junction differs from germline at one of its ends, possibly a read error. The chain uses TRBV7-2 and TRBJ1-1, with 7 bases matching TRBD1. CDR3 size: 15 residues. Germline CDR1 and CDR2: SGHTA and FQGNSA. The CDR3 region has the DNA TGTGCCAGCAGATTAGAAGCGACAGGGATCTCTGAAGCTTTCTTT. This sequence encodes CASRLEATGISEAFF.

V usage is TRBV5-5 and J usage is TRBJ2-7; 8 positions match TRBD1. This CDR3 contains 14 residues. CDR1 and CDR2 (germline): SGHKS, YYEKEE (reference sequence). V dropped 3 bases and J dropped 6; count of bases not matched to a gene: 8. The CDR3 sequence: CASSSGQGVGEQYF. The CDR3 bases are TGTGCCAGCAGCTCCGGACAGGGCGTAGGCGAGCAGTACTTC.

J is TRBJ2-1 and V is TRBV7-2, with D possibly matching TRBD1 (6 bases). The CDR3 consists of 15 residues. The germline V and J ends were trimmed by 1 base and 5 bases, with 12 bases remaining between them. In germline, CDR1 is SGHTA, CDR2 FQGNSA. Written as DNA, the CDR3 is TGTGCCAGCAGCTTAGGGGTCGGACAGAACAATGAGCAGTTCTTC. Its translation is CASSLGVGQNNEQFF. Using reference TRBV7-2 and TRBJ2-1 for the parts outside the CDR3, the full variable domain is GAGVSQSPSNKVTEKGKDVELRCDPISGHTALYWYRQSLGQGLEFLIYFQGNSAPDKSGLPSDRFSAERTGGSVSTLTIQRTQQEDSAVYLCASSLGVGQNNEQFFGPGTRLTVL.

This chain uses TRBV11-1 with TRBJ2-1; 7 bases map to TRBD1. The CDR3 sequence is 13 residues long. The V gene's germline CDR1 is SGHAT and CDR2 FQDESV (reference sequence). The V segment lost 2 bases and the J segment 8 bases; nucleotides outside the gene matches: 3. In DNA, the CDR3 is TGTGCCAGCAGCTTACAACAGGGGCATGAGCAGTTCTTC. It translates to CASSLQQGHEQFF.

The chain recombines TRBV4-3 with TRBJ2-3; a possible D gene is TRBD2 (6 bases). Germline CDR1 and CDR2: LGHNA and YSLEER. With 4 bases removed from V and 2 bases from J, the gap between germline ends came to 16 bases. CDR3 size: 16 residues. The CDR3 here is CASSPGPGGPTDTQYF. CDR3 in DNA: TGCGCCAGCAGCCCAGGTCCCGGAGGGCCCACAGATACGCAGTATTTT.

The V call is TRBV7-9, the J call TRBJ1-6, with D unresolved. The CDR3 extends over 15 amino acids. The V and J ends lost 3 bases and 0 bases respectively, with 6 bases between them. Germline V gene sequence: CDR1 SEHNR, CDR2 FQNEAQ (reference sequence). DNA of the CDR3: TGTGCCAGCAGCTTGGCTAGCTCCTATAATTCACCCCTCCACTTT. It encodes CASSLASSYNSPLHF.

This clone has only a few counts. The CDR3 is CASKKAGLAGGTQYF. The CDR3, as DNA: TGTGCCAGCAAAAAGGCGGGACTAGCGGGGGGTACGCAGTATTTT. The gene calls are TRBV19 and TRBJ2-3; 15 bases fit TRBD2. J lost 8 bases, V lost 9 bases, and 9 bases had no gene match. The germline gives CDR1 LNHDA, CDR2 SQIVND (reference sequence). The CDR3 covers 15 residues.

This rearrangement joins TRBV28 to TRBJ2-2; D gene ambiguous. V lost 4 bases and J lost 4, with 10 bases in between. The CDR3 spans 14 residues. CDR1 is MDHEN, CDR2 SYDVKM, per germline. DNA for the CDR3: TGTGCCAGCAGTTCCTACTACCTCACCGGGGAGCTGTTTTTT. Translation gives CASSSYYLTGELFF. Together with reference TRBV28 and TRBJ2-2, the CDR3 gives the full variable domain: DVKVTQSSRYLVKRTGEKVFLECVQDMDHENMFWYRQDPGLGLRLIYFSYDVKMKEKGDIPEGYSVSREKKERFSLILESASTNQTSMYLCASSSYYLTGELFFGEGSRLTVL.

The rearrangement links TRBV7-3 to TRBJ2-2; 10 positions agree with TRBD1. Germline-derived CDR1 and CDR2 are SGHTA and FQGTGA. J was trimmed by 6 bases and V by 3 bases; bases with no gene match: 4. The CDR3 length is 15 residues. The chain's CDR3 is CASSFGQGVAGELFF. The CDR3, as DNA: TGTGCCAGCAGCTTCGGACAGGGGGTAGCCGGGGAGCTGTTTTTT.

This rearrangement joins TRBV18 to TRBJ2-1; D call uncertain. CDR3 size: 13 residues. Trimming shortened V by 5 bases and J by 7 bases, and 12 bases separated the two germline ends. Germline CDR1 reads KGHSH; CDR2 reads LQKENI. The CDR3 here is CASSVPELNEQFF. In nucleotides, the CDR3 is TGTGCCAGCTCAGTCCCCGAGCTTAATGAGCAGTTCTTC.

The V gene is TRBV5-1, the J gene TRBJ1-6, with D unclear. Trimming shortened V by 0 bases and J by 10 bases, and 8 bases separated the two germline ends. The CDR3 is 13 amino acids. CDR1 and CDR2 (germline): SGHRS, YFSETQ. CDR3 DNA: TGCGCCAGCAGCTTGGAAAGCTCCTCACCCCTCCACTTT. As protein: CASSLESSSPLHF. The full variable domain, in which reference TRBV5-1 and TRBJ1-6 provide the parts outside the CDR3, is KAGVTQTPRYLIKTRGQQVTLSCSPISGHRSVSWYQQTPGQGLQFLFEYFSETQRNKGNFPGRFSGRQFSNSRSEMNVSTLELGDSALYLCASSLESSSPLHFGNGTRLTVT.

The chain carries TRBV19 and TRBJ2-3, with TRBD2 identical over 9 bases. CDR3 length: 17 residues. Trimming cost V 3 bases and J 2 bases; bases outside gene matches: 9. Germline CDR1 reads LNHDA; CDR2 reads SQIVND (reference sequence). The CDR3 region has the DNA TGTGCCAGTAGTATGAGGGCTAGCGGGGCTTACACAGATACGCAGTATTTT. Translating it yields CASSMRASGAYTDTQYF.

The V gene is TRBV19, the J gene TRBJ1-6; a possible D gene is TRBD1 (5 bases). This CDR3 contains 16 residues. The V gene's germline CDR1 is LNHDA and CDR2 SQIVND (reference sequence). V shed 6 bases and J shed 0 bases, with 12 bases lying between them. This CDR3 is CASRRDSSSYNSPLHF. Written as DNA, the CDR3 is TGTGCCAGTAGGAGGGACTCGAGCTCCTATAATTCACCCCTCCACTTT.

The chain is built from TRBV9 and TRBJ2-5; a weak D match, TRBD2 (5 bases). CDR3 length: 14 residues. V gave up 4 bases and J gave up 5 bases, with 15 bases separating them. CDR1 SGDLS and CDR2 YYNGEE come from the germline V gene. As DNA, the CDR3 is TGTGCCAGCAGCTTCACCCAATCGGGGGAGACCCAGTACTTC. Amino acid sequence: CASSFTQSGETQYF.

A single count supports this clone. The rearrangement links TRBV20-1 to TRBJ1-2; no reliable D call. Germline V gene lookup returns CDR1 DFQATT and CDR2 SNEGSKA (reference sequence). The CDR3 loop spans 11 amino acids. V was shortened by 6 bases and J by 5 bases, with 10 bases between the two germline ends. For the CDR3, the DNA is TGCAGTGCCCAGTCGGGGTATGGCTACACCTTC. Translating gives CSAQSGYGYTF.

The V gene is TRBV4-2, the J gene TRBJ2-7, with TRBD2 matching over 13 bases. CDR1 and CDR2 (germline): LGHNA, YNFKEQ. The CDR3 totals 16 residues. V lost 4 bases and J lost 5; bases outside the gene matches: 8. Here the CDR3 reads CASSPRTSGGRNEQYF. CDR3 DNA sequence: TGTGCCAGCAGCCCCCGGACTAGCGGGGGACGGAACGAGCAGTACTTC.